The entry below gives a single T cell receptor (beta chain) sequence along with its context. This clonotype came up many times. This receptor's antigen is unknown. Base qualities are not recorded, but no much larger clone differs from it by a single base. The junction shows trimming of 4 bases on V and 5 bases on J, plus 7 bases between the germline ends. The CDR3 starts with the cysteine, ends with the phenylalanine, and has 12 residues. The only DNA kept is the CDR3, 36 bases in frame from the first base. Based on the germline V gene, the CDR1 and CDR2 sequences are KGHDR and SFDVKD. Amplification of TCR beta CDR3 regions was carried out from RNA transcripts. For the first round of RT-PCR on the TCR CDR3, the HTBI primer set was used together with the Qiagen OneStep RT-PCR kit. Libraries were constructed in a second round of multiplex PCR, after which size selection and purification were performed. Sequencing of the libraries was done on an Illumina HiSeq2000 using paired-end 100 bp reads. On the study's bioinformatics: Raw data were processed with SOAPnuke, discarding reads with adapters, uncalled bases, mean Phred below 15, or no exact constant-primer or identifier match. COPE v1.2.5 was used to merge the high-quality paired reads, and each unique nucleotide sequence was defined as a clonotype. MiTCR v1.1 was used to align the clonotypes against IMGT TRBV, TRBD and TRBJ reference segments. The analysis was restricted to V-J combinations with a frequency above 0.0001, which together covered just over 98% of the repertoires. The TCS score was defined as the ratio of F50 (clonal expansion) to E x V (chaos), calculated using BLOSUM62-based TCRdist between CDR3 peptides within each V-J. Welch's t-statistics and random forest reduced 500 to 650 V-J features to fewer than 15, which were used in a naive Bayes classifier (R e1071). TCRdb reprocessing: public reads trimmed at Q25 with fastp, clones called with MiXCR, in-frame beta chains kept. Each CDR3 protein gets just one entry, which takes the most common genes and DNA from the rows behind it. TCRdb's processing, not the authors' own work, is the source of the V and J calls. A total of under 350,000 distinct CDR3 sequences appear in this sample, about 25% of them only once. The ten biggest clones cover around 28% of the sample.

The sample belongs to a study of T cells in Graves' hyperthyroidism and ophthalmopathy (dated by TCRdb to between 2018 and 2020). Background for the entire study: Peripheral blood samples were taken at initial diagnosis, before any treatment was given. To identify distinguishing TCR V-J signatures, a discovery cohort of around 100 patients was used, comprising some 43 with Graves' ophthalmopathy and 57 with stable Graves' hyperthyroidism. Prospective prediction of ophthalmopathy was tested in an independent validation cohort consisting of fewer than 20 hyperthyroidism patients and approximately 16 patients who later progressed to ophthalmopathy. For training and testing, the 95 to 100 patients in the discovery cohort were randomly divided in a 7:3 ratio. The paper describes TCR Vbeta CDR3 sequencing of 140 or so peripheral blood samples, made up of roughly 40 ophthalmopathy patients, roughly 80 hyperthyroidism patients and 17 progressor patients. Following sampling, methimazole starting at 30 mg daily was given to hyperthyroidism patients, and high-dose intravenous methylprednisolone was given to ophthalmopathy patients. In addition, the study compared T-cell repertoires in thyroid tissue and in blood from about 6 Graves' hyperthyroidism patients. Overall results and qualifications from the work: In validation, progression to ophthalmopathy was predicted by the model with about 70% sensitivity and roughly 72% specificity, a median of roughly 6 months before onset. Most expanded thyroid clonotypes (frequency above 0.001) were also found in blood, which suggests that blood repertoires may mirror thyroid immune responses. Ophthalmopathy was separated from stable hyperthyroidism by a 13 V-J signature model, with about 86% sensitivity and roughly 81% specificity obtained in cross-validation and 80%/75% obtained in testing. No statistical method was used to set the sample size in advance, and investigators knew the group allocation.

Hyperthyroidism patients were newly diagnosed, with disease duration under 2 months, and aged 18 to 65 years. Exclusion was applied to patients with uncontrolled infections, other autoimmune diseases, pregnancy or lactation. Diagnoses relied on clinical symptoms, serum thyroxine and TRAb, thyroid ultrasound and orbital computed tomography. Blood from progressor patients was collected at the time of first diagnosis with hyperthyroidism, before any ophthalmopathy symptoms had appeared. Ficoll-Paque density gradient centrifugation was used to isolate PBMCs from 8 to 10 ml of fresh peripheral blood. Patients classed as progressors first received a Graves' hyperthyroidism diagnosis and then went on to develop ophthalmopathy during follow-up. Total RNA was extracted using Trizol reagent, and RNA quality was assessed on an Agilent 2100 Bioanalyzer.

The chain is encoded by TRBV24-1 joined to TRBJ1-1; confidence is insufficient to name the D gene. This clonotype was sampled from a man aged 35 to 55 with Graves' hyperthyroidism that later progressed to Graves' ophthalmopathy. The specimen sequenced was blood. For the CDR3, the sequence is CATSDLATEAFF. The nucleotides are TGTGCCACCAGTGACTTGGCAACTGAAGCTTTCTTT.